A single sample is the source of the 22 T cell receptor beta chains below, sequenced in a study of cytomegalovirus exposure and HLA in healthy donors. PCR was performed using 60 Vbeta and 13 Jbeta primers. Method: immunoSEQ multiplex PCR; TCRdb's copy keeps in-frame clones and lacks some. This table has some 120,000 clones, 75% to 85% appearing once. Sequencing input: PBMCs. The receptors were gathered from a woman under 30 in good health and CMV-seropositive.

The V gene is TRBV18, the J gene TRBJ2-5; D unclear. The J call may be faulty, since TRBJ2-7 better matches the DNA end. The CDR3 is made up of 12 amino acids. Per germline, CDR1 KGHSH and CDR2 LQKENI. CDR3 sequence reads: CASSPLNYEQYF. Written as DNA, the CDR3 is TGTGCCAGCTCACCACTGAACTACGAGCAGTACTTC.

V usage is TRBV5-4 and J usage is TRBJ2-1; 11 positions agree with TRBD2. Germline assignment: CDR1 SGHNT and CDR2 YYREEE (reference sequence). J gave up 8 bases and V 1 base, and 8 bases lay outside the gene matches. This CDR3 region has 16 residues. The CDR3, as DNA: TGTGCCAGCAGCTTGCCACTAGCGGGGGATTTGGATGAGCAGTTCTTC. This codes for CASSLPLAGDLDEQFF.

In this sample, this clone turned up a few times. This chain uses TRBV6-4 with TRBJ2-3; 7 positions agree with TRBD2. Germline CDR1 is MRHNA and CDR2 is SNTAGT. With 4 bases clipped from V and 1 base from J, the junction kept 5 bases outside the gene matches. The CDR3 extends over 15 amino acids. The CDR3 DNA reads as TGTGCCAGCAGTGCCCTGAGCGGGGGCACAGATACGCAGTATTTT. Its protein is CASSALSGGTDTQYF.

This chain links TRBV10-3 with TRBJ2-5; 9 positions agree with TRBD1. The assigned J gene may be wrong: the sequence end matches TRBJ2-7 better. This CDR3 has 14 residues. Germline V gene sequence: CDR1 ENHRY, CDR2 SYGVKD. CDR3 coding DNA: TGTGCCGTCACGGGGACAGGGAGGTCGGACGAGCAGTACTTC. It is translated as CAVTGTGRSDEQYF.

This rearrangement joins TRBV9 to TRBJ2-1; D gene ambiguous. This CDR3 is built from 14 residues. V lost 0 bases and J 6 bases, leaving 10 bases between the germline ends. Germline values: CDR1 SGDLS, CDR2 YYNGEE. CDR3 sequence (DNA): TGTGCCAGCAGCGTAGCTATGACTGCCAATGAGCAGTTCTTC. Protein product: CASSVAMTANEQFF.

This CDR3 reads CASKQGTLYNEQFF. The CDR3 DNA follows: TGTGCCAGCAAACAGGGGACCCTCTACAATGAGCAGTTCTTC. V is TRBV28 and J is TRBJ2-1, with TRBD1 matching 7 bases. The CDR3 has 14 amino acids. Germline values: CDR1 MDHEN, CDR2 SYDVKM. V was clipped by 7 bases and J by 3 bases; unmatched bases: 6. The variable domain in full, with the rest retrieved from reference TRBV28 and TRBJ2-1, is DVKVTQSSRYLVKRTGEKVFLECVQDMDHENMFWYRQDPGLGLRLIYFSYDVKMKEKGDIPEGYSVSREKKERFSLILESASTNQTSMYLCASKQGTLYNEQFFGPGTRLTVL.

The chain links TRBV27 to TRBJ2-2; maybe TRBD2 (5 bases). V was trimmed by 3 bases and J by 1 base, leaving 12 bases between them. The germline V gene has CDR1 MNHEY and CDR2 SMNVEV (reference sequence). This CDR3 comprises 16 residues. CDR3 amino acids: CASSFGVALNTGELFF. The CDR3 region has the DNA TGTGCCAGCAGTTTCGGGGTTGCGTTGAACACCGGGGAGCTGTTTTTT.

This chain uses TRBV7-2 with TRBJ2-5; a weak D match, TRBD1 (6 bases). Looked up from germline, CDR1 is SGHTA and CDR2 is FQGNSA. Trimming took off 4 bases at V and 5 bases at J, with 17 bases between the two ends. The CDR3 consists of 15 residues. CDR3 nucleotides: TGTGCCAGCAGCTGGGCACAGGGTCCGTGGGAGACCCAGTACTTC. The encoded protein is CASSWAQGPWETQYF.

CDR3 nucleotide sequence: TGTGCCAGCAGTTACGGGGGCTTAACAGATACGCAGTATTTT. It specifies CASSYGGLTDTQYF. The rearrangement links TRBV6-5 to TRBJ2-3; D possibly corresponds to TRBD1 (6 bases). The CDR3 length is 14 residues. In germline, CDR1 is MNHEY, CDR2 SVGAGI. Trimming pared 2 bases from V and 3 bases from J, leaving 9 bases between.

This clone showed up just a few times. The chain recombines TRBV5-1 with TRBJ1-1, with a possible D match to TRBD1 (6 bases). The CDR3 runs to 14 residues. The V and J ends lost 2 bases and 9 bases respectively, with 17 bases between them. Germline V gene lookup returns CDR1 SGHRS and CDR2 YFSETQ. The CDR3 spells CASSLGQPIGKAFF. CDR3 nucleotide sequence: TGCGCCAGCAGCTTAGGACAGCCAATCGGAAAAGCTTTCTTT.

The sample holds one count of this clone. CDR3 sequence: CASSPRLAGEGEQFF. The DNA of the CDR3 is TGCGCCAGCAGCCCCCGACTAGCCGGTGAGGGTGAGCAGTTCTTC. J is TRBJ2-1 and V is TRBV5-1, with 7 bases lining up with TRBD2. J lost 9 bases, V lost 4 bases, and 13 bases had no gene match. The CDR3 contains 15 residues. Germline V lookup: CDR1 SGHRS, CDR2 YFSETQ.

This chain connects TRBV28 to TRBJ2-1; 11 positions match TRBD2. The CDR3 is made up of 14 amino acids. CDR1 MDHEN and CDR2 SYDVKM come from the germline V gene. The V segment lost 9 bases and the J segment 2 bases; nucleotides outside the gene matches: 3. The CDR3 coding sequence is TGTGCCAGTAGCGGGGGGGAAACCTACAATGAGCAGTTCTTC. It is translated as CASSGGETYNEQFF. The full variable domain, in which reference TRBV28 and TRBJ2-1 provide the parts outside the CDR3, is DVKVTQSSRYLVKRTGEKVFLECVQDMDHENMFWYRQDPGLGLRLIYFSYDVKMKEKGDIPEGYSVSREKKERFSLILESASTNQTSMYLCASSGGETYNEQFFGPGTRLTVL.

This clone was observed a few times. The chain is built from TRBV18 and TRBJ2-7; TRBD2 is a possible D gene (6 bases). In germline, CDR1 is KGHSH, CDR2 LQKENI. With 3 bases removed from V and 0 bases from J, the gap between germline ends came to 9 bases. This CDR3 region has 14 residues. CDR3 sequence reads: CASSPRGSSYEQYF. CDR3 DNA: TGTGCCAGCTCACCTCGGGGGAGCTCCTACGAGCAGTACTTC.

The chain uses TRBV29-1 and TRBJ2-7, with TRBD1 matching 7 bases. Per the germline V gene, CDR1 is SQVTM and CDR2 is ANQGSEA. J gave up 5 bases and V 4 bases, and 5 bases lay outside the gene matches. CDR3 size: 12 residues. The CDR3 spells CSVVTGVHEQYF. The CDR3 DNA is TGCAGCGTTGTAACAGGGGTCCACGAGCAGTACTTC.

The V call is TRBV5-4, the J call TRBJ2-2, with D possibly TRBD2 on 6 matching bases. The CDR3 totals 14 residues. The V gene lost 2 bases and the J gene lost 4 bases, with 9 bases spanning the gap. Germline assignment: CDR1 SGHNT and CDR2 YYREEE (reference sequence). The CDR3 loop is CASSFQGGTGELFF. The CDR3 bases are TGTGCCAGCAGCTTTCAGGGAGGCACCGGGGAGCTGTTTTTT. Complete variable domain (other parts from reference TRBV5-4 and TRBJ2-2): ETGVTQSPTHLIKTRGQQVTLRCSSQSGHNTVSWYQQALGQGPQFIFQYYREEENGRGNFPPRFSGLQFPNYSSELNVNALELDDSALYLCASSFQGGTGELFFGEGSRLTVL.

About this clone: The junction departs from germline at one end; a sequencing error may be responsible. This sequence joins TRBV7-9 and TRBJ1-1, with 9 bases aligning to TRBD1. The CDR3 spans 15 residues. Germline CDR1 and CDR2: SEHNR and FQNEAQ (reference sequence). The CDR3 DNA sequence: TGTTCCAGCAGCCTAACAGGGGGCCCGAACACTGAAGCTTTCTTT. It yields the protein CSSSLTGGPNTEAFF.

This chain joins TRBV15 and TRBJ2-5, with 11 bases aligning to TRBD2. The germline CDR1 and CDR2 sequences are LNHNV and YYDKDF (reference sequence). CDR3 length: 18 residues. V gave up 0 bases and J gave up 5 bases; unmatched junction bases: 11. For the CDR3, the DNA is TGTGCCACCAGCAGAGATGGGGCTAGCGGGGGGAAGAGGGAGACCCAGTACTTC. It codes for CATSRDGASGGKRETQYF.

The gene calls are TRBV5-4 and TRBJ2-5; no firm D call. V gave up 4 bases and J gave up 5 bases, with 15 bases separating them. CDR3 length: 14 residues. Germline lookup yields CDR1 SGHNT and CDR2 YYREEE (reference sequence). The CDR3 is CASSTLGTGETQYF. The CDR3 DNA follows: TGTGCCAGCAGCACCCTTGGTACCGGGGAGACCCAGTACTTC.

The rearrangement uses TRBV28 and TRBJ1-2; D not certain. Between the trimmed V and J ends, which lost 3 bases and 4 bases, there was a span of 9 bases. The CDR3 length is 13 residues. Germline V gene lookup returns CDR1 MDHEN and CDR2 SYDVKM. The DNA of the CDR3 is TGTGCCAGCAGTTTGGCGGATAGCTATGGCTACACCTTC. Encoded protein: CASSLADSYGYTF.

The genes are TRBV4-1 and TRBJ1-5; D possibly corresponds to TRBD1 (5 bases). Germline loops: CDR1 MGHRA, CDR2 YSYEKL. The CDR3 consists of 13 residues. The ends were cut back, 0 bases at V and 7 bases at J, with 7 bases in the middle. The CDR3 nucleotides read TGCGCCAGCAGCCAAGACAGGGCGCAGCCCCAGCATTTT. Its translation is CASSQDRAQPQHF.

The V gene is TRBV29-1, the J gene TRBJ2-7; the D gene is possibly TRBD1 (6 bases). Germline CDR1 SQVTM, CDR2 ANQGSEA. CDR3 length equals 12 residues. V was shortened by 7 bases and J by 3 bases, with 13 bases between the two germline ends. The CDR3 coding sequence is TGCAGCGGGCTGGGACAAGACTACGAGCAGTACTTC. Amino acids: CSGLGQDYEQYF.

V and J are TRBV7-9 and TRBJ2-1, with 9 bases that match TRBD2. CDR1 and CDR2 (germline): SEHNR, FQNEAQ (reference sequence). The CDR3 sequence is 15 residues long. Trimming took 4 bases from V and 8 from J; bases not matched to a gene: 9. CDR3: CASSSWTSDGDEQFF. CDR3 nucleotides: TGTGCCAGCAGCTCCTGGACTAGCGACGGCGATGAGCAGTTCTTC.